This TCR beta chain emerged from a study of shared T cell receptors in the human thymus (dated by TCRdb to the early 2020s). Looking at the study overall: The study examined how self-reactive, shared T-cell receptor alpha chains are generated in the human thymus.

In the case of this clone: Its antigen remains undetermined. The record has no base qualities; no much larger clone is one base away.

Library method: the immunoSEQ multiplex PCR assay. TCRdb obtained this table from immuneACCESS and retained in-frame rearrangements with V and J assigned. These tables miss some clones; where compared with another copy, unresolved V genes account for less than half of the shortfall, and the remainder is unexplained. For this sample there are over 650,000 clones; about 89% appear just once. The ten top clones hold approximately 0.0097% of the sample. These data are also associated with another study on human thymus T cells. Per that second paper: The donors were immunologically healthy infants in Finland who had open corrective cardiac surgery for congenital heart defects. Thymus tissue was obtained as surgical resects removed during corrective cardiac surgery. Biased V and J gene segment usage appeared to be present in both thymic and peripheral blood repertoires. Highly overlapping thymic TCR repertoires among unrelated individuals were reported in the related research. The study characterized TCR alpha and beta repertoires from about 8 infant thymus samples and a few related peripheral blood samples. The infant donors were about 7 to 250 days old, and the cohort included several males and a couple of females. Thymocytes were released mechanically from tissue and stored at -70 °C as pellets of roughly 9.5-32 million cells. A QIAsymphony instrument was used to extract genomic DNA from frozen cell pellets. The immunoSEQ multiplex PCR assay was used to amplify the TCRB and TCRAD loci from a standardized quantity of quality-controlled genomic DNA. Amplicons spanned the V(D)J region at a length sufficient to cover the CDR3 and identify V and J genes. Amplicon sequencing was performed on an Illumina platform through the commercial immunoSEQ service. Primer bias and sequencing errors were corrected using previously described methods, and TCRAD and TCRB definitions followed the IMGT database. Analysis of the repertoires was done with immunoSEQ Analyzer 3.0 and VDJTools and included basic statistics, V/J segment usage, diversity estimates, rarefaction and pairwise overlap. Chao1, ChaoE, Efron-Thisted, Shannon and inverse Simpson indices were used to estimate diversity, which was also estimated on datasets down-sampled to the smallest sample. Repertoire overlap was determined by strict matching of CDR3 nucleotide sequence, V gene and J gene, and Jaccard-based multidimensional scaling clustering was applied. On average, around 780,000 unique TCRB clonotypes were obtained from thymus samples, compared with approximately 80,000 from blood samples.

Sequenced material: thymocytes. The receptor was isolated from a boy under two years old with a congenital heart defect. Donor details come from another sample of the same person, matched by shared clones.

The CDR3 reads CSVEAIRYSGTDTQYF. The sequenced DNA is TGCAGCGTTGAAGCCATACGGTACTCTGGCACAGATACGCAGTATTTT. The sequence is built from TRBV29-1 and TRBJ2-3; a confident D gene designation cannot be given. CDR1 and CDR2 were assigned from the germline V gene as SQVTM and ANQGSEA. Trimming at the junction amounts to 1 base on V and 1 base on J, and the germline ends lie 15 bases apart. The CDR3, from cysteine to phenylalanine, totals 16 residues. Just the 48-base CDR3 DNA is kept, in frame starting at base 1.